The rows below give T cell receptor beta chains drawn from one sample of a study of shared clonotypes between healthy human individuals. The assay was immunoSEQ multiplex PCR, and TCRdb's table has in-frame clones only and misses some. The sample includes about 1,500,000 clones, more than 95% seen only once; the top ten take 1% to 1.5%. The source material was naive CD4+ T cells sorted from blood. The origin of the receptors is a young man in good health. CDR3s include the opening cysteine and the closing phenylalanine or tryptophan. The order of the fields is CDR3 protein, CDR3 DNA, J gene, V gene, clone size, D gene. The D gene is left open where the match is weak. Not every row has a clone size; where given, it reads once, few, many or a size class.

CDR3aa: CASSQPGQSRGTQYF; CDR3nt: TGTGCCAGCAGCCAACCTGGACAGTCAAGGGGGACCCAGTACTTC; j_gene: TRBJ2-5; v_gene: TRBV14; abundance: -; d_gene: -
CDR3aa: CASSLDGGSTIHTQYF; CDR3nt: TGCGCCAGCAGCTTGGATGGGGGCTCAACTATACATACGCAGTATTTT; j_gene: TRBJ2-3; v_gene: TRBV5-1; abundance: -; d_gene: -
CDR3aa: CASSLARGFHEQYF; CDR3nt: TGCGCCAGCAGCTTGGCCAGGGGGTTCCACGAGCAGTACTTC; j_gene: TRBJ2-7; v_gene: TRBV5-1; abundance: -; d_gene: TRBD1
CDR3aa: CASSLGTSGIYNEQFF; CDR3nt: TGCGCCAGCAGCTTGGGGACTAGCGGGATCTACAATGAGCAGTTCTTC; j_gene: TRBJ2-1; v_gene: TRBV5-1; abundance: -; d_gene: TRBD2
CDR3aa: CASSQRDPGEGIGEQYF; CDR3nt: TGCGCCAGCAGCCAACGAGATCCGGGAGAGGGTATAGGGGAGCAGTACTTC; j_gene: TRBJ2-7; v_gene: TRBV4-3; abundance: -; d_gene: -
CDR3aa: CASSLVAVTQYF; CDR3nt: TGTGCCAGCAGCTTAGTAGCTGTGACCCAGTACTTC; j_gene: TRBJ2-5; v_gene: TRBV7-8; abundance: -; d_gene: -
CDR3aa: CASSSTSSPTKNNEQFF; CDR3nt: TGTGCCAGCAGTTCCACCTCTAGTCCGACTAAAAACAATGAGCAGTTCTTC; j_gene: TRBJ2-1; v_gene: TRBV28; abundance: -; d_gene: -
CDR3aa: CASSIAGTNTGELFF; CDR3nt: TGTGCCAGCTCAATAGCGGGAACGAACACCGGGGAGCTGTTTTTT; j_gene: TRBJ2-2; v_gene: TRBV18; abundance: -; d_gene: TRBD2
CDR3aa: CASSQGTGDTEAFF; CDR3nt: TGTGCCAGCTCACAGGGGACAGGGGACACTGAAGCTTTCTTT; j_gene: TRBJ1-1; v_gene: TRBV18; abundance: -; d_gene: TRBD1
CDR3aa: CASSLKAGAGTDTQYF; CDR3nt: TGTGCCAGCAGCTTGAAGGCGGGAGCGGGGACAGATACGCAGTATTTT; j_gene: TRBJ2-3; v_gene: TRBV5-4; abundance: -; d_gene: TRBD2
CDR3aa: CASSVAGSGANVLTF; CDR3nt: TGTGCCAGCAGCGTAGCCGGTTCTGGGGCCAACGTCCTGACTTTC; j_gene: TRBJ2-6; v_gene: TRBV9; abundance: -; d_gene: -
CDR3aa: CASSLFLAGVLANEQFF; CDR3nt: TGTGCCAGCAGCTTATTCCTAGCGGGTGTTCTCGCCAATGAGCAGTTCTTC; j_gene: TRBJ2-1; v_gene: TRBV11-2; abundance: -; d_gene: TRBD2
CDR3aa: CASSRGQRSTYEQYF; CDR3nt: TGTGCCAGCTCACGGGGACAGCGATCCACCTACGAGCAGTACTTC; j_gene: TRBJ2-7; v_gene: TRBV18; abundance: -; d_gene: TRBD1
CDR3aa: CASSLPRVVYGNEQFF; CDR3nt: TGTGCCAGCAGTTTACCTCGGGTCGTTTATGGAAATGAGCAGTTCTTC; j_gene: TRBJ2-1; v_gene: TRBV28; abundance: once; d_gene: -
CDR3aa: CASSLGSEQFF; CDR3nt: TGTGCCAGCAGCTTGGGTAGTGAGCAGTTCTTC; j_gene: TRBJ2-1; v_gene: TRBV7-3; abundance: -; d_gene: -
CDR3aa: CASSSPGLAGGNNEQFF; CDR3nt: TGTGCCAGCAGCTCCCCGGGACTAGCGGGAGGTAACAATGAGCAGTTCTTC; j_gene: TRBJ2-1; v_gene: TRBV7-8; abundance: -; d_gene: TRBD2
CDR3aa: CASSWATGDNEKLFF; CDR3nt: TGTGCCAGCAGCTGGGCGACAGGGGATAATGAAAAACTGTTTTTT; j_gene: TRBJ1-4; v_gene: TRBV7-9; abundance: -; d_gene: TRBD1
CDR3aa: CASSEGGSTDTQYF; CDR3nt: TGTGCCAGCAGTGAGGGTGGGAGCACAGATACGCAGTATTTT; j_gene: TRBJ2-3; v_gene: TRBV25-1; abundance: -; d_gene: -
CDR3aa: CASKGGRAHTGELFF; CDR3nt: TGTGCCAGTAAAGGCGGGAGGGCCCACACCGGGGAGCTGTTTTTT; j_gene: TRBJ2-2; v_gene: TRBV19; abundance: once; d_gene: TRBD2
CDR3aa: CASGGFQETQYF; CDR3nt: TGTGCCAGCGGGGGGTTCCAAGAGACCCAGTACTTC; j_gene: TRBJ2-5; v_gene: TRBV18; abundance: -; d_gene: -
CDR3aa: CASSADSYTEAFF; CDR3nt: TGTGCCAGCAGTGCCGACTCCTACACTGAAGCTTTCTTT; j_gene: TRBJ1-1; v_gene: TRBV28; abundance: -; d_gene: -
CDR3aa: CASILSPVNTGELFF; CDR3nt: TGTGCCAGCATCCTGAGTCCAGTTAACACCGGGGAGCTGTTTTTT; j_gene: TRBJ2-2; v_gene: TRBV2; abundance: -; d_gene: -
CDR3aa: CASTVNTGELFF; CDR3nt: TGTGCCAGCACCGTTAACACCGGGGAGCTGTTTTTT; j_gene: TRBJ2-2; v_gene: TRBV6-1; abundance: -; d_gene: -
CDR3aa: CASSLRTPTYNEQFF; CDR3nt: TGTGCCAGCAGCCTCCGGACTCCGACCTACAATGAGCAGTTCTTC; j_gene: TRBJ2-1; v_gene: TRBV6-5; abundance: -; d_gene: -
CDR3aa: CASSTVTGVGGHEQFF; CDR3nt: TGCGCCAGCAGTACCGTCACAGGGGTAGGAGGCCATGAGCAGTTCTTC; j_gene: TRBJ2-1; v_gene: TRBV5-1; abundance: -; d_gene: TRBD1
CDR3aa: CASSLRPRANTGELFF; CDR3nt: TGTGCCAGCAGCTTACGGCCCAGGGCGAACACCGGGGAGCTGTTTTTT; j_gene: TRBJ2-2; v_gene: TRBV11-2; abundance: -; d_gene: -
CDR3aa: CSVDPGFGETQYF; CDR3nt: TGCAGCGTTGACCCCGGCTTCGGGGAGACCCAGTACTTC; j_gene: TRBJ2-5; v_gene: TRBV29-1; abundance: -; d_gene: -
CDR3aa: CASSSSRSQGANTGELFF; CDR3nt: TGTGCCAGCAGCTCTTCGAGGTCACAGGGGGCGAACACCGGGGAGCTGTTTTTT; j_gene: TRBJ2-2; v_gene: TRBV7-9; abundance: -; d_gene: TRBD1
CDR3aa: CASSLQAGRAGELFF; CDR3nt: TGTGCCAGCAGCTTACAAGCGGGAAGGGCCGGGGAGCTGTTTTTT; j_gene: TRBJ2-2; v_gene: TRBV7-2; abundance: -; d_gene: TRBD2
CDR3aa: CASSLLSGPVNTEAFF; CDR3nt: TGCGCCAGCAGCTTGCTCTCGGGACCGGTGAACACTGAAGCTTTCTTT; j_gene: TRBJ1-1; v_gene: TRBV5-1; abundance: -; d_gene: -
CDR3aa: CASSSLGTETYNEQFF; CDR3nt: TGCGCCAGCAGCTCCCTCGGGACAGAGACCTACAATGAGCAGTTCTTC; j_gene: TRBJ2-1; v_gene: TRBV5-1; abundance: -; d_gene: TRBD1
CDR3aa: CASQGTNYNEQFF; CDR3nt: TGTGCCAGCCAGGGGACAAATTACAATGAGCAGTTCTTC; j_gene: TRBJ2-1; v_gene: TRBV7-2; abundance: -; d_gene: -
CDR3aa: CASRGGRVLIHEQFF; CDR3nt: TGTGCCAGCAGGGGTGGGAGGGTTTTAATCCATGAGCAGTTCTTC; j_gene: TRBJ2-1; v_gene: TRBV7-2; abundance: -; d_gene: TRBD2
CDR3aa: CASSPLGQDYGYTF; CDR3nt: TGTGCCAGCTCACCATTGGGGCAGGACTATGGCTACACCTTC; j_gene: TRBJ1-2; v_gene: TRBV18; abundance: -; d_gene: -
CDR3aa: CASSLSHGVGETQYF; CDR3nt: TGTGCCAGCAGCTTATCCCACGGGGTTGGTGAGACCCAGTACTTC; j_gene: TRBJ2-5; v_gene: TRBV11-2; abundance: -; d_gene: -
CDR3aa: CASRRGTSGNTGELFF; CDR3nt: TGTGCCAGTCGCAGAGGGACTAGCGGGAACACCGGGGAGCTGTTTTTT; j_gene: TRBJ2-2; v_gene: TRBV6-4; abundance: once; d_gene: TRBD2
CDR3aa: CASSEQGQGTYEQYF; CDR3nt: TGTGCCAGCAGTGAACAAGGACAGGGAACCTACGAGCAGTACTTC; j_gene: TRBJ2-7; v_gene: TRBV2; abundance: -; d_gene: TRBD1
CDR3aa: CASSLSEGSEQYF; CDR3nt: TGTGCCAGCAGCTTATCGGAGGGGTCCGAGCAGTACTTC; j_gene: TRBJ2-7; v_gene: TRBV11-1; abundance: once; d_gene: -
CDR3aa: CASSPGGGTGSYEQYF; CDR3nt: TGTGCCAGCAGCCCGGGGGGAGGGACAGGGTCCTACGAGCAGTACTTC; j_gene: TRBJ2-7; v_gene: TRBV7-3; abundance: -; d_gene: TRBD1
CDR3aa: CASSFSPGVGETQYF; CDR3nt: TGTGCCAGCAGTTTTTCCCCGGGGGTAGGGGAGACCCAGTACTTC; j_gene: TRBJ2-5; v_gene: TRBV27; abundance: once; d_gene: -
CDR3aa: CASRALGGTFADTQYF; CDR3nt: TGCGCCAGCAGAGCCCTGGGGGGGACTTTCGCAGATACGCAGTATTTT; j_gene: TRBJ2-3; v_gene: TRBV10-2; abundance: -; d_gene: TRBD2
CDR3aa: CASRINRGGNTEAFF; CDR3nt: TGTGCCAGCAGGATCAACAGGGGGGGAAACACTGAAGCTTTCTTT; j_gene: TRBJ1-1; v_gene: TRBV27; abundance: -; d_gene: TRBD1
CDR3aa: CASSDRTKGSYNEQFF; CDR3nt: TGTGCCAGCAGTGATAGGACTAAGGGCTCCTACAATGAGCAGTTCTTC; j_gene: TRBJ2-1; v_gene: TRBV25-1; abundance: -; d_gene: -
CDR3aa: CASSLFPLSHGYTF; CDR3nt: TGTGCCAGCAGTTTATTCCCCCTCTCTCATGGCTACACCTTC; j_gene: TRBJ1-2; v_gene: TRBV28; abundance: -; d_gene: -
CDR3aa: CASSLEGPTDTQYF; CDR3nt: TGTGCCAGCAGTTTAGAGGGTCCCACAGATACGCAGTATTTT; j_gene: TRBJ2-3; v_gene: TRBV27; abundance: -; d_gene: -
CDR3aa: CASSLGLEKRTTNEKLFF; CDR3nt: TGCGCCAGCAGCTTGGGGCTGGAGAAGCGAACAACTAATGAAAAACTGTTTTTT; j_gene: TRBJ1-4; v_gene: TRBV5-1; abundance: -; d_gene: -
CDR3aa: CASRRQPGETQYF; CDR3nt: TGTGCCAGCAGGAGACAGCCGGGGGAGACCCAGTACTTC; j_gene: TRBJ2-5; v_gene: TRBV6-5; abundance: -; d_gene: -
CDR3aa: CASGGVTTNEKLFF; CDR3nt: TGTGCCAGCGGGGGGGTGACAACTAATGAAAAACTGTTTTTT; j_gene: TRBJ1-4; v_gene: TRBV27; abundance: -; d_gene: -
CDR3aa: CASSEALSAQVSYEQYF; CDR3nt: TGTGCCAGCAGTGAAGCGCTTTCGGCGCAGGTTTCCTACGAGCAGTACTTC; j_gene: TRBJ2-7; v_gene: TRBV6-1; abundance: -; d_gene: -
CDR3aa: CASSLSEGVATDTQYF; CDR3nt: TGTGCCAGCAGCTTGTCGGAGGGGGTTGCCACAGATACGCAGTATTTT; j_gene: TRBJ2-3; v_gene: TRBV5-5; abundance: -; d_gene: -
CDR3aa: CASSELPPHGGSGNTIYF; CDR3nt: TGTGCCAGCAGTGAACTACCTCCGCACGGTGGCTCTGGAAACACCATATATTTT; j_gene: TRBJ1-3; v_gene: TRBV6-1; abundance: -; d_gene: -
CDR3aa: CSVRRSGIGTDTQYF; CDR3nt: TGCAGCGTGCGCCGTAGCGGGATAGGCACAGATACGCAGTATTTT; j_gene: TRBJ2-3; v_gene: TRBV29-1; abundance: -; d_gene: TRBD2
CDR3aa: CASSLTGGSPGYTF; CDR3nt: TGCGCCAGCAGCCTGACAGGGGGCTCTCCTGGCTACACCTTC; j_gene: TRBJ1-2; v_gene: TRBV5-1; abundance: -; d_gene: TRBD1
CDR3aa: CASLAGSSGSVETQYF; CDR3nt: TGTGCCAGTCTGGCAGGTTCTAGCGGGAGCGTAGAGACCCAGTACTTC; j_gene: TRBJ2-5; v_gene: TRBV7-9; abundance: -; d_gene: TRBD2
CDR3aa: CASTPRSSGANVLTF; CDR3nt: TGTGCCAGCACCCCGAGGAGCTCTGGGGCCAACGTCCTGACTTTC; j_gene: TRBJ2-6; v_gene: TRBV21-1; abundance: -; d_gene: -